This TCR beta chain was documented in a study of cytomegalovirus exposure and HLA in healthy donors. In regard to this clone: Its antigen is not known.

The V gene end was trimmed by 0 bases and the J gene end by 6 bases; junction bases not matched to a gene: 12. Germline V gene lookup returns CDR1 LGHNA and CDR2 YSLEER. This CDR3 spans 18 amino acids. The PCR was carried out with 60 Vbeta primers and 13 Jbeta primers. This table comes from immunoSEQ multiplex PCR, and its TCRdb copy is limited to in-frame clones, with some not included. The sample records about 120,000 clones, roughly 82% being singletons. Study-level findings and limits: Upon later analysis, HLA-associated TCR beta chains proved more clonally expanded than other, equally common chains. In a later analysis, the majority of CMV-associated beta chains seemingly showed HLA restriction. The authors judged a highly shared variant cluster likely a sequencing artifact.

The sample taken for sequencing was PBMCs. The receptor's source is a woman in her forties in good health and CMV-seropositive. The V gene is TRBV4-3, the J gene TRBJ2-3, with 10 bases matching TRBD2. The CDR3 nucleotides are TGCGCCAGCAGCCAAGATCACCAGCGGGGGGGCCTATCTGATACGCAGTATTTT. This gives the protein CASSQDHQRGGLSDTQYF.